The 31 T cell receptor beta chains listed next were all sequenced from one sample in a study of blood T cells in healthy people across ages. PCR was performed a second time for roughly 6 to 12 cycles using a sample-barcoded 5' primer and a J-beta primer mix. TCRdb analysed the 5' RACE reads with MiXCR anew, one entry per CDR3 protein. The sample carries around 710,000 distinct CDR3 sequences, roughly 43% recorded once. The material sequenced was blood. Source of these receptors: a woman aged 55-70 years in good health.

The chain employs TRBV4-3 and TRBJ2-2, with 10 bases aligning to TRBD2. The CDR3 is 19 residues long. Germline V gene lookup returns CDR1 LGHNA and CDR2 YSLEER. The V gene end was trimmed by 1 base and the J gene end by 5 bases; junction bases not matched to a gene: 13. This CDR3 is CASSQVSSGRLVGTGELFF. In nucleotides, the CDR3 is TGCGCCAGCAGCCAAGTGTCTAGCGGGAGACTAGTGGGGACCGGGGAGCTGTTTTTT.

The chain links TRBV11-2 to TRBJ2-1, with D hard to call. Deletions cut 5 bases from V and 0 bases from J, with 11 bases between. The CDR3 spans 15 residues. Germline CDR1 SGHAT, CDR2 FQNNGV. The CDR3 DNA sequence: TGTGCCAGCAGCGTAGCAGGTAACTCCTACAATGAGCAGTTCTTC. It codes for CASSVAGNSYNEQFF.

The chain links TRBV7-6 to TRBJ1-4; D is unresolved. V lost 4 bases and J lost 8, with 14 bases in between. Germline V gives CDR1 SGHVS, CDR2 FNYEAQ. The CDR3 length is 14 residues. CDR3 sequence: CASSSTPSQEKLFF. The CDR3 DNA follows: TGTGCCAGCAGCTCCACACCTTCCCAGGAAAAACTGTTTTTT.

This chain links TRBV20-1 with TRBJ2-5; no definite D call. The germline CDR1 and CDR2 sequences are DFQATT and SNEGSKA (reference sequence). Trimming took 1 base from V and 2 from J, leaving 11 bases between them. There are 14 residues in the CDR3. CDR3 coding DNA: TGCAGTGCTAGAGGGCCCGGGCAACAAGAGACCCAGTACTTC. This sequence encodes CSARGPGQQETQYF.

Comments on this clonotype: Since a much larger clone is just one base distant, this may be a read error. V and J are TRBV7-2 and TRBJ2-1, with TRBD2 identical over 14 bases. The CDR3 extends over 17 amino acids. V lost 10 bases and J lost 10; bases outside the gene matches: 18. Germline V CDR1 and CDR2: SGHTA, FQGNSA. The DNA of the CDR3 is TGTGCCACCCGATCGAAGGGGACTAGCGGGAGTCGCGACGAGCAGTTCTTC. This translates into CATRSKGTSGSRDEQFF.

This sequence joins TRBV2 and TRBJ2-3; a possible D gene is TRBD1 (6 bases). The CDR3 is made up of 17 amino acids. The V gene lost 3 bases and the J gene lost 3 bases, with 19 bases spanning the gap. The germline V gene has CDR1 SNHLY and CDR2 FYNNEI. CDR3 amino acids: CASSDVRQAGSTDTQYF. The CDR3 nucleotides read TGTGCCAGCAGTGACGTACGACAGGCAGGGTCTACAGATACGCAGTATTTT.

The chain is built from TRBV28 and TRBJ2-3; TRBD1 or TRBD2 may be the D gene (5 bases each). Germline assignment: CDR1 MDHEN and CDR2 SYDVKM. The length of the CDR3 is 14 residues. Trimming pared 8 bases from V and 2 bases from J, leaving 14 bases between. CDR3 nucleotide sequence: TGTGCCAGCGGACGGACGGGACCCACAGATACGCAGTATTTT. Translating gives CASGRTGPTDTQYF.

The genes are TRBV6-2 or TRBV6-3 and TRBJ2-7; D perhaps matches TRBD1 (6 bases). Germline V gives CDR1 MNHEY, CDR2 SVGEGT. This CDR3 has 15 amino acids. V gave up 7 bases and J gave up 0 bases, with 16 bases separating them. The CDR3 here is CASITQTGASYEQYF. The CDR3 DNA is TGTGCCAGCATCACCCAGACAGGCGCCTCCTACGAGCAGTACTTC.

As for this clonotype: A junction end diverges from the germline sequence, so it may reflect a read error. The chain combines TRBV10-3 with TRBJ2-7; D perhaps matches TRBD1 (6 bases). Germline V gene lookup returns CDR1 ENHRY and CDR2 SYGVKD. This CDR3 has 13 amino acids. The CDR3 loop reads CTISQRTENEQYF. The CDR3 DNA reads TGTACCATCAGCCAAAGGACAGAGAACGAGCAGTACTTC.

The chain is built from TRBV28 and TRBJ1-6, with D perhaps TRBD1 (5 bases). V was pared by 7 bases and J by 7 bases, with 11 bases between. Germline V lookup: CDR1 MDHEN, CDR2 SYDVKM. The CDR3 runs 13 residues. The CDR3 loop is CASTGRGNSPLHF. Here the CDR3 DNA reads TGTGCCAGCACCGGACGGGGCAATTCACCCCTCCACTTT.

The chain couples TRBV29-1 to TRBJ1-2; the match to TRBD1 covers 7 bases. The CDR3 runs 13 residues. Germline V gene sequence: CDR1 SQVTM, CDR2 ANQGSEA. J gave up 9 bases and V 4 bases, and 11 bases lay outside the gene matches. The CDR3 nucleotides are TGCAGCGTTGGTGGACCAGACAGGGCGCGCTACACCTTC. Its protein is CSVGGPDRARYTF.

In this sample, this clonotype turned up many times. Germline and junction disagree at one end, which may indicate a read error. The chain combines TRBV5-1 with TRBJ2-5, with 8 bases fitting TRBD2. This CDR3 spans 14 amino acids. Germline CDR1 is SGHRS and CDR2 is YFSETQ. CDR3 amino acids: CASSSGGGQETQYF. In DNA form, the CDR3 reads TGTGCCAGCAGTTCGGGGGGGGGCCAAGAGACCCAGTACTTC. Full variable domain (missing parts from reference TRBV5-1 and TRBJ2-5): KAGVTQTPRYLIKTRGQQVTLSCSPISGHRSVSWYQQTPGQGLQFLFEYFSETQRNKGNFPGRFSGRQFSNSRSEMNVSTLELGDSALYLCASSSGGGQETQYFGPGTRLLVL.

The chain uses TRBV28 and TRBJ2-3; D may be TRBD1 or TRBD2 (7 bases each). The CDR3 is made up of 12 amino acids. Germline V gene data show CDR1 as MDHEN and CDR2 as SYDVKM. V dropped 6 bases and J dropped 9 bases, with 13 bases sitting between them. This CDR3 reads CASRTGTKTQYF. CDR3 nucleotides: TGTGCCAGCAGGACAGGGACTAAAACGCAGTATTTT.

The V and J genes are TRBV28 and TRBJ2-1, with TRBD2 matching over 8 bases. This CDR3 is built from 16 residues. Germline V gene sequence: CDR1 MDHEN, CDR2 SYDVKM. J gave up 4 bases and V 4 bases, and 9 bases lay outside the gene matches. CDR3 residues: CASSSPGGGTYNEQFF. The CDR3 DNA sequence: TGTGCCAGCAGTTCCCCCGGGGGGGGGACATACAATGAGCAGTTCTTC.

This clonotype was counted between two and nine times. One end of the junction fails to match germline, which may point to a read error. The rearrangement joins TRBV6-2 or TRBV6-3 to TRBJ2-1; possible D gene TRBD2, 6 bases. Germline-derived CDR1 and CDR2 are MNHEY and SVGEGT. The CDR3 runs 14 residues. CDR3 in DNA: TGTGTCAGCTATAGCGCGGGGCCGGTCAATGAGCAGTTCTTC. Protein sequence: CVSYSAGPVNEQFF.

This chain connects TRBV20-1 to TRBJ1-5; tentatively, D is TRBD1 (5 bases). CDR1 is DFQATT and CDR2 is SNEGSKA in the germline V gene (reference sequence). The CDR3 is 14 residues long. Trimming stripped 1 base from V and 4 bases from J, with 11 bases between. CDR3 protein: CSARGEDRNQPQHF. The CDR3 DNA reads TGCAGTGCTAGAGGCGAAGACAGAAATCAGCCCCAGCATTTT.

V gene TRBV7-2 combines with J gene TRBJ1-3; the D gene is possibly TRBD1 (6 bases). The V gene's germline CDR1 is SGHTA and CDR2 FQGNSA. CDR3 length: 16 residues. V shed 3 bases and J shed 2 bases, with 14 bases lying between them. CDR3 sequence (DNA): TGTGCCAGCAGCTTTACAGACAGGCCCCCTGGAAACACCATATATTTT. It is translated as CASSFTDRPPGNTIYF.

The J gene is TRBJ2-4, the V gene TRBV5-1; 7 bases agree with TRBD1. Looked up from germline, CDR1 is SGHRS and CDR2 is YFSETQ. The CDR3 runs to 14 residues. The V segment lost 3 bases and the J segment 5 bases; nucleotides outside the gene matches: 5. CDR3 sequence: CASSWDRLENIQYF. The DNA of the CDR3 is TGCGCCAGCAGCTGGGACAGACTTGAAAACATTCAGTACTTC.

The gene calls are TRBV6-2 or TRBV6-3 and TRBJ2-1, with TRBD1 identical over 10 bases. Germline CDR1 MNHEY, CDR2 SVGEGT. CDR3 length equals 15 residues. Trimming took 6 bases from V and 9 from J; bases not matched to a gene: 11. The CDR3 region is CASSYTPTGGIEQFF. CDR3 bases: TGTGCCAGCAGCTATACCCCGACAGGGGGCATTGAGCAGTTCTTC.

The sample holds many counts of this clonotype. A much larger clone differs by one base, so this may be a read error. The V gene is TRBV4-2, the J gene TRBJ2-5; 9 nucleotides line up with TRBD2. Germline CDR1 and CDR2: LGHNA and YNFKEQ. Trimming removed 4 bases from V and 3 bases from J; junction bases left unmatched: 12. The CDR3 is made up of 17 amino acids. The CDR3 DNA reads TGTGCCAGCAGCCTGCGGACAGCCCTAGCGGGGAAAGAGACCCAGTACTTC. Translating gives CASSLRTALAGKETQYF.

This chain connects TRBV7-2 to TRBJ1-2; D gene unclear. Germline values: CDR1 SGHTA, CDR2 FQGNSA. Trimming stripped 6 bases from V and 2 bases from J, with 13 bases between. The CDR3 runs 14 residues. In DNA, the CDR3 is TGTGCCAGCAGAACACGAGAAGGGAACTATGGCTACACCTTC. Translating gives CASRTREGNYGYTF.

As to this clonotype: A much larger clone sits a single nucleotide away, making a read error possible. The rearrangement links TRBV10-3 to TRBJ2-1; D possibly corresponds to TRBD1 (5 bases). This CDR3 is 15 amino acids long. CDR1 ENHRY and CDR2 SYGVKD come from the germline V gene. DNA for the CDR3: TGTGCCGTCAGTCAACAGGACCAAAAATACAATGAGCAGTTCTTC. It yields the protein CAVSQQDQKYNEQFF.

This clonotype was observed a few times. The chain employs TRBV7-3 and TRBJ2-1, with TRBD2 identical over 11 bases. V lost 4 bases to trimming and J lost 9 bases; unmatched junction nucleotides: 5. The CDR3 has 14 amino acids. Germline values: CDR1 SGHTA, CDR2 FQGTGA. Here the CDR3 reads CASSSAGLAGEQFF. The CDR3 DNA sequence: TGTGCCAGCAGCTCAGCTGGACTAGCGGGTGAGCAGTTCTTC.

The DNA of the CDR3 is TGCAGTGCTAGAGGGGCTAGCTGGGACAGCTACTACCAAGAGACCCAGTACTTC. Protein product: CSARGASWDSYYQETQYF. V is TRBV20-1 and J is TRBJ2-5, with 7 bases identical to TRBD1. V was pared by 1 base and J by 0 bases, with 14 bases of the junction left unmatched. CDR3 length: 18 amino acids. The germline V gene encodes CDR1 DFQATT and CDR2 SNEGSKA (reference sequence).

This chain joins TRBV2 and TRBJ2-3; 8 bases are a match to TRBD2. This CDR3 contains 18 residues. The germline gives CDR1 SNHLY, CDR2 FYNNEI. After removal of 1 base from V and 0 bases from J, the junction contained 9 bases not matched to a gene. The CDR3 DNA is TGTGCCAGCAGTGAAGGAGCTTTTGGCGGGAGGAGCACAGATACGCAGTATTTT. Its translation: CASSEGAFGGRSTDTQYF.

This clonotype was seen a single time. The CDR3 DNA sequence: TGTGCCAGCAGCCTCAACCGTCGGGAGCAGTTCTTC. It is translated as CASSLNRREQFF. The chain employs TRBV7-2 and TRBJ2-1, with unresolved D. The V gene lost 5 bases and the J gene lost 10 bases, with 12 bases spanning the gap. CDR3 size: 12 residues. Germline values: CDR1 SGHTA, CDR2 FQGNSA.

The chain couples TRBV7-9 to TRBJ2-7; no reliable D call. This CDR3 spans 12 amino acids. Germline values: CDR1 SEHNR, CDR2 FQNEAQ (reference sequence). Trimming left V 0 bases short and J 10 bases short, with 10 bases between. CDR3 amino acids: CASSLAGGDQYF. The CDR3 DNA reads as TGTGCCAGCAGCTTAGCAGGCGGCGACCAGTACTTC.

This clonotype was detected a few times. V and J are TRBV6-1 and TRBJ2-5; TRBD1 is a possible D gene (5 bases). Per germline, CDR1 MNHNS and CDR2 SASEGT. Trimming took off 4 bases at V and 1 base at J, with 7 bases between the two ends. The CDR3 is 13 residues long. The CDR3 protein is CASSVTAQETQYF. Here the CDR3 DNA reads TGTGCCAGCAGTGTGACAGCCCAAGAGACCCAGTACTTC.

This clonotype was found once. A junction end diverges from the germline sequence, so it may reflect a read error. The V gene is TRBV4-3, the J gene TRBJ2-3; D is possibly TRBD2 (6 bases). The length of the CDR3 is 15 residues. Per the germline V gene, CDR1 is LGHNA and CDR2 is YSLEER. The CDR3 sequence: CASGQVSGSTDTQYF. CDR3 in DNA: TGCGCCAGCGGCCAAGTTAGCGGCAGCACAGATACGCAGTATTTT.

The chain is built from TRBV7-2 and TRBJ2-7; TRBD2 agrees at 10 bases. CDR1 and CDR2 (germline): SGHTA, FQGNSA. With 3 bases clipped from V and 4 bases from J, the junction kept 15 bases outside the gene matches. The CDR3 runs 18 residues. CDR3 sequence: CASSLTTSGIRTFYEQYF. The DNA of the CDR3 is TGTGCCAGCAGCTTGACTACTAGCGGGATCCGTACGTTTTACGAGCAGTACTTC.

This clonotype was found once. The rearrangement links TRBV7-2 to TRBJ2-3, with 11 nucleotides matching TRBD2. After removal of 0 bases from V and 4 bases from J, the junction contained 9 bases not matched to a gene. The germline CDR1 and CDR2 sequences are SGHTA and FQGNSA. The CDR3 extends over 18 amino acids. The CDR3 loop is CASSLAGSSGRSPDTQYF. The CDR3 DNA is TGTGCCAGCAGCTTAGCTGGCTCTAGCGGGAGGAGCCCAGATACGCAGTATTTT.